This entry features one T cell receptor beta chain sequence. Its antigen is as yet unknown. This beta chain is an unintended read in a library built for alpha chains; its size means little. CDR3 length: 14 residues. The trim removed 6 bases at V and 3 bases at J, leaving 8 bases unmatched. Germline assignment: CDR1 MDHEN and CDR2 SYDVKM. Time point specified: sample taken at primary tumor resection. Frozen PBMC, nontumor lung or tumor provided whole RNA, which was sequenced unsorted. The record originates from a study of spatial heterogeneity in lung cancer. As for the study in general: Beta-chain sequences consistently outnumbered alpha-chain sequences in detection. Notes on the study in general: How many expanded intratumoral alpha and beta TCRs were present tracked the tumor mutation count, which was a count of nonsynonymous mutations.

Every TCR cDNA molecule carried a tag that served as a unique molecular identifier. TCRdb reprocessed the 5' RACE reads with MiXCR, giving one entry per CDR3 protein. Among 950 to 1,500 distinct CDR3 sequences listed, 30% to 35% were seen once. The TCR sequence derives from a male donor with early-stage non-small cell lung cancer. The sequences come from lung tumor tissue, collected at surgery. V usage is TRBV28 and J usage is TRBJ2-7; the match to TRBD1 covers 7 bases. DNA for the CDR3: TGTGCCAGCAGCCGGCGACAGGGCTTCTACGAGCAGTACTTC. The encoded protein is CASSRRQGFYEQYF.